The entry below gives a single T cell receptor (beta chain) sequence along with its context. The antigen is unknown. The entry originates in a study of T cell responses to AZD1222 COVID-19 vaccine. The table came from immunoSEQ multiplex PCR; TCRdb's copy has only in-frame clones and leaves some out. This table has 60,000 or so clones, roughly 88% appearing once. Regarding the study as a whole: Repertoires were obtained solely post-peak T cell response. Once two AZD1222 doses were given, Spike-specific TCR breadth and depth went up. Reportedly, nearly half the spike-specific TCRs target unmutated variant regions.

Germline V lookup: CDR1 SGHTA, CDR2 FQGNSA. V shed 5 bases, J shed 4 bases, and the junction held 12 bases outside the gene matches. This CDR3 contains 16 residues. The sequence was collected from an adult in good health. The chain combines TRBV7-2 with TRBJ2-3, with TRBD1 matching 7 bases. The material sequenced was peripheral blood, taken on day 0 of AZD1222 vaccination. CDR3: CASSPRGPRQSDTQYF. CDR3 nucleotide sequence: TGTGCCAGCAGCCCGAGGGGGCCCCGCCAATCAGATACGCAGTATTTT.